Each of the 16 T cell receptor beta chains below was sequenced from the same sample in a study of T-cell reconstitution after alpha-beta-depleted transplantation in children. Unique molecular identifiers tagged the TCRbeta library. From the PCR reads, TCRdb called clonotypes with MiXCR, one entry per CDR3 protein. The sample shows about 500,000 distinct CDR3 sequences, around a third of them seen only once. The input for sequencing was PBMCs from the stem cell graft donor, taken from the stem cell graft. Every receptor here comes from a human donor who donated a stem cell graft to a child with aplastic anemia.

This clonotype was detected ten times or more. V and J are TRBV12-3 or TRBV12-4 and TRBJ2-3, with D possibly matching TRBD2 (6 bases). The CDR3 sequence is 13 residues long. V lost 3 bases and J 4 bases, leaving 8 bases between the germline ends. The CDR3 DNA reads TGTGCCAGCAGTTTCTCGGGGGCAGATACGCAGTATTTT. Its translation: CASSFSGADTQYF.

The CDR3 sequence is CASSPQTRGTNTEAFF. For the CDR3, the DNA is TGTGCCAGCTCTCCTCAGACCAGGGGGACGAACACTGAAGCTTTCTTT. This chain connects TRBV18 to TRBJ1-1, with TRBD1 matching 7 bases. In germline, CDR1 is KGHSH, CDR2 LQKENI. This CDR3 has 16 amino acids. V shed 6 bases, J shed 1 base, and the junction held 11 bases outside the gene matches.

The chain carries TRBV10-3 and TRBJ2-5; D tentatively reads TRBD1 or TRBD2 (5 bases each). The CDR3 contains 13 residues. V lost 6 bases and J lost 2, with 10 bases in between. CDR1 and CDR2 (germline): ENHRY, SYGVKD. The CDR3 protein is CAIRPGPQETQYF. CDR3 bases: TGTGCCATCAGGCCGGGACCACAAGAGACCCAGTACTTC.

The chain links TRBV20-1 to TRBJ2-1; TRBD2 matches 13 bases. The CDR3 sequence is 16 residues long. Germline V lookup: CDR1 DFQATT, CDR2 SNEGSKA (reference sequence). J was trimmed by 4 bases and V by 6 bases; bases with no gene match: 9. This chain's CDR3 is CSASGLAGSRYNEQFF. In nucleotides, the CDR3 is TGCAGTGCCTCGGGACTAGCGGGGTCCAGATACAATGAGCAGTTCTTC.

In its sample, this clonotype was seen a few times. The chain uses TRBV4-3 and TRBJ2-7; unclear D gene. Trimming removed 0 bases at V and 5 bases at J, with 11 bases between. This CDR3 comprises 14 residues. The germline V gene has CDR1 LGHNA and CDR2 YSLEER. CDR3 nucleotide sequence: TGCGCCAGCAGCCAAGAACAGCGTTCCGACGAGCAGTACTTC. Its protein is CASSQEQRSDEQYF.

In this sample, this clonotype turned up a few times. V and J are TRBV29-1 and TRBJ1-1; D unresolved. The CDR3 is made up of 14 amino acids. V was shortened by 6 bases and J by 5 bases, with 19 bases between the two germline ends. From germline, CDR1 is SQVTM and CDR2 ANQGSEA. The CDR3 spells CSVLFSPRSTEAFF. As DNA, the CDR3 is TGCAGCGTCCTTTTTAGTCCCAGGTCAACTGAAGCTTTCTTT.

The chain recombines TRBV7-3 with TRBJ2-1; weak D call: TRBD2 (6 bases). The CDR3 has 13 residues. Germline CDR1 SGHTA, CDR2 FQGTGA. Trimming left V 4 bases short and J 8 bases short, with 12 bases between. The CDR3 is CASSSKGGHEQFF. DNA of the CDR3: TGTGCCAGCAGCTCAAAGGGAGGCCATGAGCAGTTCTTC.

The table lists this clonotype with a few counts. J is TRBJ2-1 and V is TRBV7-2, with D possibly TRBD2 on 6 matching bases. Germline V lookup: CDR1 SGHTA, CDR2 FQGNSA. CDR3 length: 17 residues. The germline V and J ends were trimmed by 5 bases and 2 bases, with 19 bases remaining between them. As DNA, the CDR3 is TGTGCCAGCAGCCCCCGTGGCGGGAAGACTCCCTACAATGAGCAGTTCTTC. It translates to CASSPRGGKTPYNEQFF.

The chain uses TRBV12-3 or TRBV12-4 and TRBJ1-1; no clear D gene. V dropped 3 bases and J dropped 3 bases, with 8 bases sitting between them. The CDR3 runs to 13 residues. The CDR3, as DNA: TGTGCCAGCAGTTTTGTGGACTACACTGAAGCTTTCTTT. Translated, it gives CASSFVDYTEAFF.

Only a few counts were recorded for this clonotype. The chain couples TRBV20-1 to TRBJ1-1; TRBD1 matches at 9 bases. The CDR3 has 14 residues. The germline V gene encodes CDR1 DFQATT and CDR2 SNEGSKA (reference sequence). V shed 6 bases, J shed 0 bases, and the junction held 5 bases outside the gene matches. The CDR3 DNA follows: TGCAGTGCGGACGACAGGGGGATGAACACTGAAGCTTTCTTT. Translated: CSADDRGMNTEAFF.

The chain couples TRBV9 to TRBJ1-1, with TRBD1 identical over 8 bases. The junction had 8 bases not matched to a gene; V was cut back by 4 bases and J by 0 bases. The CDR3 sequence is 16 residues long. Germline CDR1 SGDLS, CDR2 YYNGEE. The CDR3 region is CASSSARTGMNTEAFF. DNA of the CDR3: TGTGCCAGCAGCTCTGCTAGGACAGGGATGAACACTGAAGCTTTCTTT.

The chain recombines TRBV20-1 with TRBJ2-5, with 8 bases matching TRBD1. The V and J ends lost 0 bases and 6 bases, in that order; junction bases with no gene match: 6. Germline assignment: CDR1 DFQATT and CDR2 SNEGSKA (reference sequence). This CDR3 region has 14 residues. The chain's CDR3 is CSARESGGGKTQYF. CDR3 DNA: TGCAGTGCTAGAGAATCAGGGGGCGGTAAGACCCAGTACTTC.

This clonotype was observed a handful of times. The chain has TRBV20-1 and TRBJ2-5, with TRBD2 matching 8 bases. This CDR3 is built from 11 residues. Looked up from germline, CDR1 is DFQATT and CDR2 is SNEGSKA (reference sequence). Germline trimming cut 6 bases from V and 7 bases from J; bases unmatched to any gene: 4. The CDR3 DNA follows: TGCAGTGCGGCGCTAGCGGGGACCCAGTACTTC. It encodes CSAALAGTQYF.

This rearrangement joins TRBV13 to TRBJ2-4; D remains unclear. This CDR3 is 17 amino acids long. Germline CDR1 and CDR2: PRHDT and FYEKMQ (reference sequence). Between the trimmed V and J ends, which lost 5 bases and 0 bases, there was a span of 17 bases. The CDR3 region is CASSLRAQAIAKNIQYF. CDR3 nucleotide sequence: TGTGCCAGCAGCCTACGGGCCCAGGCTATAGCCAAAAACATTCAGTACTTC. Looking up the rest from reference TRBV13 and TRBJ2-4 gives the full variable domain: AAGVIQSPRHLIKEKRETATLKCYPIPRHDTVYWYQQGPGQDPQFLISFYEKMQSDKGSIPDRFSAQQFSDYHSELNMSSLELGDSALYFCASSLRAQAIAKNIQYFGAGTRLSVL.

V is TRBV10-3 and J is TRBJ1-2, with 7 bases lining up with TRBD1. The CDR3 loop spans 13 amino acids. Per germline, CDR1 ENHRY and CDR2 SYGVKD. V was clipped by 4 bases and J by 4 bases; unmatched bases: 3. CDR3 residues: CAISADRVYGYTF. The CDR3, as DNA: TGTGCCATCAGTGCCGACAGGGTCTATGGCTACACCTTC.

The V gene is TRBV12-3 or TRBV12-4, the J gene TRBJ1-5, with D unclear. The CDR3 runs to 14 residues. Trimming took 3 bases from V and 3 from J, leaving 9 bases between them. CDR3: CASSFRQVNQPQHF. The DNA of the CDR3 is TGTGCCAGCAGTTTTCGCCAGGTCAATCAGCCCCAGCATTTT.